The entry below gives a single T cell receptor (beta chain) sequence along with its context. Its antigen remains unidentified. No much larger clone is present one base from it, and per-base qualities are unavailable. According to the germline V gene (reference sequence), CDR1 reads LGHDT and CDR2 reads YNNKEL. From V the trimming removes 3 bases and from J it removes 8 bases, while the gene matches leave 8 bases of the junction unaccounted for. There are 15 amino acids in the CDR3, from cysteine to phenylalanine inclusive. Kept here is only the CDR3 DNA, which spans 45 bases and is read in frame from base 1. The CDR3 regions of human TCRbeta chains were analyzed by immunosequencing. On the authors' methods: Repertoire TCRs were matched against a reference library of SARS-CoV-2-specific TCRs generated with the MIRA antigen-specificity platform. Breadth was defined as the fraction of unique TCRs that were SARS-CoV-2-associated. Depth was defined as the fraction of total T cells that were SARS-CoV-2-associated. Using the MIRA data, every spike-specific TCR was mapped to the spike region that the TCR reacted to and assigned to either a CD4 or a CD8 class. Log10-transformed breadth and depth values were compared by one-way ANOVA with Sidak's multiple comparisons tests. TCRdb's version of the immuneACCESS table is confined to in-frame rearrangements and falls short of the full clone set. An unresolved V gene accounts for under half of the shortfall where checked; the remainder is of unknown origin. Clone size and V and J calls were adopted from that table, with D and trimming inferred from the DNA. The sample table lists fewer than 200,000 clones, approximately 90% of them with a count of one. 5% to 7% of the sample is in the top ten clones.

According to the study, the label for this sample's time point signals: baseline before first vaccination. The vaccinee samples were drawn from two UK trials, COV001 and COV002, one of which was a single-blind randomized controlled phase 2/3 trial testing AZD1222 (ChAdOx1 nCoV-19) in healthy adults. For TCRbeta chain sequencing, PBMC samples from trial participants were taken at day 0 and at day 28 after the second dose. This sample was taken from a study of T cell responses to AZD1222 COVID-19 vaccine (dated by TCRdb to about 2021). Regarding the complete study: AZD1222 recipients given second doses at about 4 weeks or at about 12 weeks were pooled, since spike-specific TCR depth and breadth were not found to differ between the two schedules. Trial participants were enrolled by age into subgroups of 18-55, 56-69 and 70-plus years, and around 150, 29 and 61 TCR-sequenced participants, respectively, were included in these subgroups. A total of around 240 trial participants underwent TCR sequencing, of whom 207 received two doses of AZD1222 and approximately 25 received two doses of the MenACWY control vaccine. Overall study outcomes, separate from this receptor: Because no samples from the day 14 peak response were available, repertoires could be characterized only after the peak T cell response. A significant rise in spike-specific TCR breadth and depth was observed after two AZD1222 doses relative to day 0 and relative to MenACWY recipients. Most participants were white British and females outnumbered males, and the authors suggested that clonal diversity may have been underestimated. The 56-69-year group was small, and its depth increase did not reach significance, likely because of low power. The vaccine-associated CD4 TCRs covered the entire spike protein, and the dominant responses fell in regions 160-218 and 743-854. Conclusions about previously exposed vaccinees are limited because only six or seven AZD1222 recipients were SARS-CoV-2 seropositive at baseline. Reportedly, close to half of the unique spike-specific TCRs recognized epitopes lying outside the regions that are mutated in the B.1.351 and B.1.1.7 variants.

The sequence is built from TRBV3-1 (or the pseudogene TRBV3-2) and TRBJ1-2, and TRBD1 aligns with 11 junction nucleotides. The specimen comprised peripheral blood, sampled on day 0 of AZD1222 vaccination. The sequence derives from an adult in good health. The nucleotide sequence is given as TGTGCCAGCAGCCATAGCGGACAGGGGGCGCGCGGCTACACCTTC. Its translation is CASSHSGQGARGYTF.